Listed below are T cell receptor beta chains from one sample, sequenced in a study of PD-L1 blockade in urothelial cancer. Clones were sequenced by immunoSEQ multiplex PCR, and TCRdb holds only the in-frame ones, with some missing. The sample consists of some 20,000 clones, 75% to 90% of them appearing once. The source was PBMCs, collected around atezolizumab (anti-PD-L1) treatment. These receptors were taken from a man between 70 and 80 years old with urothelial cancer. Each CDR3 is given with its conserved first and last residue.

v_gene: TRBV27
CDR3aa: CASSLGQLNQPQHF

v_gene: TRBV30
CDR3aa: CACSRVNTEAFF

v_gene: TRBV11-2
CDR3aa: CASSSRLPRHTGELFF

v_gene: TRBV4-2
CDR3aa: CASSQGDRGTELFF

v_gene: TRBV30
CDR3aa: CAWITERGSSYNEQFF

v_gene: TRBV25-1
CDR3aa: CASSSPWASGPAGEQFF

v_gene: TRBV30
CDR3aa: CAWTTGGAGYTF

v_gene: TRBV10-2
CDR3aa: CASSVRRVYEQYF

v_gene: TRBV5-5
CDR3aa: CASSRGVTGGEKLFF

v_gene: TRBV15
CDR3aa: CATSREAGTNYEQYF

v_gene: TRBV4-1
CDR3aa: CASSQDGVRYTGELFF

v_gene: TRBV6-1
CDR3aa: CASSADRGLFRETQYF

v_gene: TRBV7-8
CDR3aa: CASSLGVLGTPYGYTF

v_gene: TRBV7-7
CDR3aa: CASSPLGGRDGYTF

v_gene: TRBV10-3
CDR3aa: CAISGGITGELFF

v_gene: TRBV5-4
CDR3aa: CASSGLDIDTQYF

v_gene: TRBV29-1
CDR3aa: CSAWSGGPARTEAFF

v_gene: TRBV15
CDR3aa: CATSLTGRYNQPQHF

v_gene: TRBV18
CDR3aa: CASSTGVSSGANVLTF

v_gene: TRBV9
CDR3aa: CASGPPGTGRTEAFF

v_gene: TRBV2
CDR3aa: CASSVRTGDVEAFF

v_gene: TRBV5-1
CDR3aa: CASSYRGRDGYTF

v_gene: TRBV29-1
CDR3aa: CSVEWRGGGETQYF

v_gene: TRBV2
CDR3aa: CAATGQGWGYTF

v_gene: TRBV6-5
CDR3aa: CASTPGTGALETQYF

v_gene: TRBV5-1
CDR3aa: CASSLRTAESPLHF

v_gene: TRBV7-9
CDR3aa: CATIPGAAGGAPLHF

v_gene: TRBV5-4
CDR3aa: CASSPTRSGGGETQYF

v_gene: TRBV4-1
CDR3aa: CASRQGTGYTDTQYF

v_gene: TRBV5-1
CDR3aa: CASSLAAGGSKNTQYF

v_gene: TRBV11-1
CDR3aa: CASSSGTGDSPLHF

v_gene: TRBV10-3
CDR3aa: CATGKDRSTDTQYF

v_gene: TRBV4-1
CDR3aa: CASSQGYQRGNNEQFF

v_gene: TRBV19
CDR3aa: CASSLRLRIGYEQYF

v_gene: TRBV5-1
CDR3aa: CASGSGNGNEQFF

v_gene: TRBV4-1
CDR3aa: CASSQGSGPNTGELFF

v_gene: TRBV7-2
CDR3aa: CASSLAPPRQGNTEAFF

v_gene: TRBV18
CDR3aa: CASSPRRRGTEAFF

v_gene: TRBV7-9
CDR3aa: CASSLTVAEAFF

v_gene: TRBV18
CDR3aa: CASSEQGGEQFF

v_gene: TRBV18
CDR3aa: CASSLSGGASLGHRAYEQYF

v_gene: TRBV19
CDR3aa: CASSPSTVISYNEQFF

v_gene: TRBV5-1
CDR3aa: CASSFGVGTGSYEQYF

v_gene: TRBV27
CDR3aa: CASSLWGREQPQHF

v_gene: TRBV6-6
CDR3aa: CASSPQTGSYEQYF

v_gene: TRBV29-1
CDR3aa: CSVAKNLGQGEQYF

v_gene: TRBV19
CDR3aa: CASSMVGGQGVTGANVLTF

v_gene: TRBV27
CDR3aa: CASSLHRVNTEAFF

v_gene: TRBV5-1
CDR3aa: CASSLQGSDYGYTF

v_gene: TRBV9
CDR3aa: CASSVGGGRLTDTQYF

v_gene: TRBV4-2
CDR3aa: CASSQEEGFGEAFF

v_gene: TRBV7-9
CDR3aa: CASSDGLSYEQYF

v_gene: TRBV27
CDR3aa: CASSSPQGQGAGELFF